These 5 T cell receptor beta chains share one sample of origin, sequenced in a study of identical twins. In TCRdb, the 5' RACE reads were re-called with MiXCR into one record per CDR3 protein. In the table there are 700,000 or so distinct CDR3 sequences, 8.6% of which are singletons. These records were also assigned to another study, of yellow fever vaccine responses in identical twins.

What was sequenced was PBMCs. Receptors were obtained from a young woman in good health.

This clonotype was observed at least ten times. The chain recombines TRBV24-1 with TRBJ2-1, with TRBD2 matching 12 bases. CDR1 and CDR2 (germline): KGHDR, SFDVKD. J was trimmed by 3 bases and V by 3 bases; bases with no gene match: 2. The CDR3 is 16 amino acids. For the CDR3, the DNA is TGTGCCACCAGTGATCCGACTAGCGGGGGCTACAATGAGCAGTTCTTC. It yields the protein CATSDPTSGGYNEQFF.

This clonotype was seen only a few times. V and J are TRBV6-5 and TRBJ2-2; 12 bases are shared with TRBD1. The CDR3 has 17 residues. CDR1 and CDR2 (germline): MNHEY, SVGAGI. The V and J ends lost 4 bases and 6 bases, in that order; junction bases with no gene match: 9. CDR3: CASSSRRGQGAPGELFF. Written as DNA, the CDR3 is TGTGCCAGCAGTTCCCGCAGGGGACAGGGGGCTCCCGGGGAGCTGTTTTTT.

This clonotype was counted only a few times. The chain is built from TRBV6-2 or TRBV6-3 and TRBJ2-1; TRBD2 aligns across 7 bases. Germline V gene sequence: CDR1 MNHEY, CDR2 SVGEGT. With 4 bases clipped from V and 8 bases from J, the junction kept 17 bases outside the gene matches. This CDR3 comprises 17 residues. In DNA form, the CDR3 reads TGTGCCAGCAGTTCCAGCCCCCCGCGGGGGACCGGGGATGAGCAGTTCTTC. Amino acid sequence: CASSSSPPRGTGDEQFF.

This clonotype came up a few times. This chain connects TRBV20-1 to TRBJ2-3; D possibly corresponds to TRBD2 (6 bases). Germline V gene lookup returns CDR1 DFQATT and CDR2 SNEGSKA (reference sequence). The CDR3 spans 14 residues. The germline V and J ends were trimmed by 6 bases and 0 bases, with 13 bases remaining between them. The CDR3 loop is CSAPLAPSTDTQYF. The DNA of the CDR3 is TGCAGTGCGCCACTAGCACCCAGCACAGATACGCAGTATTTT.

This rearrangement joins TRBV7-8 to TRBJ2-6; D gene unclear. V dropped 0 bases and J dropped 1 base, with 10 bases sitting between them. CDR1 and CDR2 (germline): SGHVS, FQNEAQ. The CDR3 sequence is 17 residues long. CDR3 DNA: TGTGCCAGCAGCTTAGCGGTGGGCGGATCTGGGGCCAACGTCCTGACTTTC. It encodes CASSLAVGGSGANVLTF.